Shown below are 7 T cell receptor beta chains from a single sample sequenced in a study of technical replicates of blood from a few donors. Produced via immunoSEQ multiplex PCR; TCRdb's table is partial and in-frame only. The repertoire includes more than 70,000 clones, about 90% of them detected once, and 0.25% to 0.35% sits in the top ten. Sequenced input: T cells isolated from PBMCs. The source is a human donor in good health.

The chain combines TRBV2 with TRBJ2-6; D is possibly TRBD2 (6 bases). The CDR3 is 18 residues long. The V gene's germline CDR1 is SNHLY and CDR2 FYNNEI. V dropped 6 bases and J dropped 0 bases, with 18 bases sitting between them. CDR3 region: CASSRTSRSSSGANVLTF. The DNA for the CDR3 is TGTGCCAGCAGCCGCACTAGCCGATCCTCCTCTGGGGCCAACGTCCTGACTTTC.

The chain is built from TRBV28 and TRBJ2-5, with a tentative D call TRBD2 (6 bases). Looked up from germline, CDR1 is MDHEN and CDR2 is SYDVKM. V lost 10 bases, J lost 5 bases, and 20 bases lay in between. The CDR3 extends over 14 amino acids. CDR3 protein: CATLREQGGETQYF. The CDR3 coding sequence is TGTGCCACCCTCCGGGAGCAGGGAGGTGAGACCCAGTACTTC.

J is TRBJ2-1 and V is TRBV18; D perhaps matches TRBD2 (7 bases). Looked up from germline, CDR1 is KGHSH and CDR2 is LQKENI. V was trimmed by 4 bases and J by 0 bases, leaving 28 bases between them. The CDR3 has 21 amino acids. The CDR3 protein is CASSLQGYSVRESRSYNEQFF. For the CDR3, the DNA is TGTGCCAGCTCACTTCAGGGGTATTCGGTGCGGGAGTCACGCTCCTACAATGAGCAGTTCTTC.

The chain combines TRBV5-4 with TRBJ2-1, with 9 bases that match TRBD1. Germline trimming cut 6 bases from V and 3 bases from J; bases unmatched to any gene: 7. CDR3 length equals 15 residues. In germline, CDR1 is SGHNT, CDR2 YYREEE (reference sequence). CDR3 amino acids: CASNGDRDYYNEQFF. The DNA for the CDR3 is TGTGCCAGCAACGGGGACAGGGATTACTACAATGAGCAGTTCTTC.

This chain links TRBV25-1 with TRBJ2-7; D gene ambiguous. V lost 0 bases and J lost 3, with 12 bases in between. In germline, CDR1 is MGHDK, CDR2 SYGVNS. The CDR3 is made up of 15 amino acids. In DNA, the CDR3 is TGTGCCAGCAGTGAATACGGCGGTCCCGGCTACGAGCAGTACTTC. This codes for CASSEYGGPGYEQYF.

The chain combines TRBV10-3 with TRBJ1-2; D not resolved. The V gene lost 8 bases and the J gene lost 6 bases, with 16 bases spanning the gap. The CDR3 has 13 residues. Germline V CDR1 and CDR2: ENHRY, SYGVKD. CDR3 nucleotide sequence: TGTGCCATCCATAACAGTTCAAGGCATGGCTACACCTTC. This sequence encodes CAIHNSSRHGYTF.

This chain uses TRBV5-6 with TRBJ2-1; 8 bases match TRBD1. The CDR3 spans 17 residues. Germline V gives CDR1 SGHDT, CDR2 YYEEEE. V lost 4 bases, J lost 0 bases, and 9 bases stayed unmatched. The CDR3: CASSRSQGAVSYNEQFF. The CDR3 coding sequence is TGTGCCAGCAGCCGTTCGCAGGGGGCTGTCTCCTACAATGAGCAGTTCTTC.